The rows below give T cell receptor beta chains drawn from one sample of a study of CD8 T cells in Susac syndrome. TCRdb analysed the immunoSEQ multiplex PCR reads with MiXCR anew, one entry per CDR3 protein. This repertoire shows 180,000 or so distinct CDR3 sequences, 85% to 95% found once; its top ten account for about 0.095%. Sequences were obtained from CD4+ T cells from PBMCs. The receptor set was obtained from a human donor in good health. The CDR3 runs from the conserved cysteine through the conserved F or W. D genes are given only for firm matches. Clone size is stated in some rows and not others, as once, few, many or a class when expanded.

TRBJ2-7,TRBV25-1,NA,NA,CASSESSRSYEQYF,TGTGCCAGCAGTGAATCAAGTCGTTCCTACGAGCAGTACTTC
TRBJ2-3,TRBV4-1,NA,NA,CASSQDGRVLSFTDTQYF,TGCGCCAGCAGCCAAGACGGGCGGGTCTTGAGCTTCACAGATACGCAGTATTTT
TRBJ2-5,TRBV29-1,NA,TRBD2,CSVAGAGGIQETQYF,TGCAGCGTTGCTGGAGCGGGGGGGATTCAAGAGACCCAGTACTTC
TRBJ1-5,TRBV3-1,NA,NA,CASSQRAVGQPQHF,TGTGCCAGCAGCCAACGGGCGGTCGGGCAGCCCCAGCATTTT
TRBJ1-2,TRBV7-8,NA,TRBD1,CASSLETGTGTSTF,TGTGCCAGCAGCTTAGAGACCGGGACAGGTACTTCTACCTTC
TRBJ1-2,TRBV28,NA,NA,CASTQDRFYGYTF,TGTGCCAGCACCCAAGACAGGTTCTATGGCTACACCTTC
TRBJ1-1,TRBV20-1,once,NA,CRRLGGTEAFF,TGCAGGAGGCTAGGGGGGACTGAAGCTTTCTTT
TRBJ2-1,TRBV24-1,NA,NA,CATSDLNNEQFF,TGTGCCACCAGTGACCTCAACAATGAGCAGTTCTTC
TRBJ2-7,TRBV20-1,NA,TRBD2,CSASRTSGRYEQYF,TGCAGTGCTAGCCGGACTAGCGGGCGCTACGAGCAGTACTTC
TRBJ2-7,TRBV3-1,NA,TRBD2,CASSPRTSGWEQYF,TGTGCCAGCAGCCCTCGGACTAGCGGATGGGAGCAGTACTTC
TRBJ1-5,TRBV24-1,NA,TRBD1,CATSDSPGQGYGNQPQHF,TGTGCCACCAGTGATTCTCCGGGACAGGGTTATGGCAATCAGCCCCAGCATTTT
TRBJ2-3,TRBV29-1,NA,TRBD2,CSVGRGESTDTQYF,TGCAGCGTTGGACGGGGGGAATCGACCGATACGCAGTATTTT
TRBJ2-3,TRBV7-2,NA,TRBD1,CASSYSGTGEDTQYF,TGTGCCAGCAGCTATTCCGGGACAGGTGAAGATACGCAGTATTTT
TRBJ2-5,TRBV7-2,NA,NA,CASSPMRETQYF,TGTGCCAGCAGCCCGATGCGGGAGACCCAGTACTTC
TRBJ1-1,TRBV2,NA,NA,CASSEARDDRSPF,TGTGCCAGCAGTGAAGCGAGGGACGACAGGTCTCCTTTT
TRBJ2-2,TRBV29-1,NA,NA,CSFSGNANTGELFF,TGCAGCTTTTCAGGCAACGCGAACACCGGGGAGCTGTTTTTT
TRBJ2-6,TRBV15,once,NA,CATSRRLVRAGANVLTF,TGTGCCACCAGCAGACGCCTCGTCAGGGCTGGGGCCAACGTCCTGACTTTC
TRBJ1-1,TRBV4-2,NA,NA,CASSYHGGNTEAFF,TGTGCCAGCAGCTACCATGGGGGGAACACTGAAGCTTTCTTT
TRBJ1-2,TRBV12-3/TRBV12-4,NA,NA,CASSSGHLSGNYGYTF,TGTGCCAGCAGTTCGGGACACCTAAGCGGTAACTATGGCTACACCTTC
TRBJ2-5,TRBV7-9,NA,NA,CASVEGVGQETQYF,TGTGCCAGCGTAGAGGGTGTAGGCCAAGAGACCCAGTACTTC
TRBJ1-2,TRBV4-3,few,NA,CASSPLGQNYGYTF,TGCGCCAGCAGCCCTTTAGGGCAAAACTATGGCTACACCTTC
TRBJ2-1,TRBV19,NA,NA,CASSNVAEQFF,TGTGCCAGTAGTAACGTAGCTGAGCAGTTCTTC
TRBJ1-1,TRBV18,NA,TRBD1,CASSINRGRGLNTEAFF,TGTGCCAGCTCGATAAACAGGGGGCGTGGGTTGAACACTGAAGCTTTCTTT
TRBJ2-5,TRBV7-8,NA,TRBD1,CASRLPGGAETQYF,TGTGCCAGCAGGTTACCAGGGGGCGCAGAGACCCAGTACTTC
TRBJ2-6,TRBV28,NA,TRBD1,CASSQRQGGSGANVLTF,TGTGCCAGCAGCCAACGACAGGGTGGCTCTGGGGCCAACGTCCTGACTTTC
TRBJ1-2,TRBV19,NA,NA,CATSPAGNYGYTF,TGTGCCACCTCTCCGGCGGGCAACTATGGCTACACCTTC